This entry is about one TCR beta chain. This receptor's antigen is unknown. No much larger clonotype is one base removed from it; base qualities were not supplied. The data were taken from a study of T cell responses to AZD1222 COVID-19 vaccine (dated by TCRdb to the early 2020s). Some background on the complete study: AZD1222 recipients whose second dose came at about 4 weeks and those whose second dose came at about 12 weeks were combined into one group, since spike-specific TCR depth and breadth did not differ between the two schedules. Enrollment into the trials was organized by age into subgroups of 18-55, 56-69 and 70-plus years, and those subgroups contained roughly 140, 27 and 60 TCR-sequenced participants, respectively. A total of about 250 trial participants underwent TCR sequencing, of whom roughly 210 had received two doses of AZD1222 and approximately 25 had received two doses of the MenACWY control vaccine.

CDR1 and CDR2 are read off the germline V gene as SGHTA and FQGNSA. A distance of 14 bases separates the germline ends of V and J, which lose 1 base and 5 bases respectively. The CDR3 numbers 15 residues from cysteine through phenylalanine. The entry retains the CDR3 DNA only, 45 bases that are in frame from base 1. The CDR3 regions of human TCRbeta chains were analyzed by immunosequencing. As for the authors' bioinformatics: TCRs in the repertoires were matched against a reference library of SARS-CoV-2-specific TCRs that had been generated with the MIRA antigen-specificity platform. Breadth was defined as the fraction of unique TCRs that were SARS-CoV-2-associated. Depth was defined as the fraction of total T cells that were SARS-CoV-2-associated. Using the MIRA data, every spike-specific TCR was mapped to the spike region that the TCR reacted to and assigned to either a CD4 or a CD8 class. Log10-transformed breadth and depth values were compared by one-way ANOVA with Sidak's multiple comparisons tests. Imported from immuneACCESS, the table was reduced by TCRdb to in-frame sequences with V and J called. These copies leave out some clones; in studies compared against another copy, an unresolved V gene accounts for under half, and the cause of the remainder is not known. Clone size and V and J calls were adopted from that table, with D and trimming inferred from the DNA. The sample table contains about 99,000 clones; only one count was recorded for 87% of them. In total, the top ten clones hold around 2.7% of the sample.

Taken with the paper, the label for time point translates to: baseline before first vaccination. The vaccinee samples were drawn from two UK trials, COV001 and COV002, one of which was a single-blind randomized controlled phase 2/3 trial testing AZD1222 (ChAdOx1 nCoV-19) in healthy adults. For TCRbeta chain sequencing, PBMC samples were collected from trial participants at day 0 and at day 28 after the second dose. Findings and caveats that apply to the study as a whole: No day 14 peak-response samples were available, so repertoires were characterized only after the peak T cell response. After two AZD1222 doses, both the breadth and the depth of spike-specific TCRs were significantly higher than at day 0 and than in MenACWY recipients. Vaccine-associated CD4 TCRs spanned the whole spike protein, with dominant responses in regions 160-218 and 743-854. The 56-69-year group was small, and its depth increase did not reach significance, likely because of low power. Conclusions about previously exposed vaccinees are limited, since just a handful of AZD1222 recipients were seropositive for SARS-CoV-2 at baseline. Participants were mostly white British, with more females than males. The authors suggested clonal diversity may have been underestimated. Nearly half of unique spike-specific TCRs reportedly recognized epitopes outside regions mutated in the B.1.351 and B.1.1.7 variants.

The sequence was obtained from an adult in good health. Recombination connected TRBV7-2 to TRBJ2-5; the D gene remains uncertain. Material: peripheral blood, obtained on day 0 of AZD1222 vaccination. The DNA is TGTGCCAGCAGCTTAGGTCCTGGTGCCCGGGAGACCCAGTACTTC. Translated, it gives CASSLGPGARETQYF.